A selection of T cell receptor beta chains follows, all from one sample in a study of cytomegalovirus exposure and HLA in healthy donors. Using immunoSEQ multiplex PCR, the repertoire was profiled, and TCRdb retains in-frame clones only, with some absent. The repertoire consists of about 150,000 clones, with around 75% occurring once and the leading ten covering 1.2% to 1.5%. The specimen was PBMCs. These receptors all stem from a man younger than 35 in good health and CMV-seronegative. CDR3s include the opening cysteine and the closing phenylalanine or tryptophan. Each record gives: D gene, clone size, J gene, V gene, CDR3 DNA, CDR3 protein. The D gene is left open where the match is weak. Part of the rows lack a size; the others show once, few, many or a class for expanded clones.

D gene: TRBD1
clone size: NA
J gene: TRBJ1-2
V gene: TRBV15
CDR3 DNA: TGTGCCACCAGCAGAGGACAGGGAGAGTATGGCTACACCTTC
CDR3 protein: CATSRGQGEYGYTF

D gene: NA
clone size: NA
J gene: TRBJ1-1
V gene: TRBV5-1
CDR3 DNA: TGCGCCAGCAGCTTGGGGCGGGACACTGAAGCTTTCTTT
CDR3 protein: CASSLGRDTEAFF

D gene: TRBD1
clone size: NA
J gene: TRBJ2-6
V gene: TRBV19
CDR3 DNA: TGTGCCAGTACCTCCGAGGGACAGGGTCAAGGTGGGGCCAACGTCCTGACTTTC
CDR3 protein: CASTSEGQGQGGANVLTF

D gene: TRBD2
clone size: few
J gene: TRBJ2-7
V gene: TRBV14
CDR3 DNA: TGTGCCAGCAGCCCTATAGCGGGAGTAGACCACGAGCAGTACTTC
CDR3 protein: CASSPIAGVDHEQYF

D gene: TRBD2
clone size: NA
J gene: TRBJ2-7
V gene: TRBV5-1
CDR3 DNA: TGCGCCAGTTCAGAGGGACTAGCGGGTTACGAGCAGTACTTC
CDR3 protein: CASSEGLAGYEQYF

D gene: TRBD1
clone size: few
J gene: TRBJ1-2
V gene: TRBV7-9
CDR3 DNA: TGTGCCAGCAGCTCGCCAGGTCCAGGGGGGTCTAACTATGGCTACACCTTC
CDR3 protein: CASSSPGPGGSNYGYTF

D gene: NA
clone size: NA
J gene: TRBJ1-5
V gene: TRBV5-6
CDR3 DNA: TGTGCCAGCAGCTTGTCCGGATTGCCCGGGAAGCCCCAGCATTTT
CDR3 protein: CASSLSGLPGKPQHF

D gene: TRBD1
clone size: NA
J gene: TRBJ2-2
V gene: TRBV5-1
CDR3 DNA: TGCGCCAGCTACCGGGGGACAGGGGACACCGGGGAGCTGTTTTTT
CDR3 protein: CASYRGTGDTGELFF

D gene: TRBD1
clone size: once
J gene: TRBJ2-5
V gene: TRBV7-2
CDR3 DNA: TGTGCCAGCAGCTTAGCGACAGGGAACCAAGAGACCCAGTACTTC
CDR3 protein: CASSLATGNQETQYF

D gene: NA
clone size: NA
J gene: TRBJ2-1
V gene: TRBV27
CDR3 DNA: TGTGCCAGTGGTTGGGGGCCTAATGAGCAGTTCTTC
CDR3 protein: CASGWGPNEQFF

D gene: NA
clone size: few
J gene: TRBJ2-7
V gene: TRBV4-1
CDR3 DNA: TGCGCCAGCAGCCAGGCAGGCCCCTACGAGCAGTACTTC
CDR3 protein: CASSQAGPYEQYF

D gene: TRBD2
clone size: NA
J gene: TRBJ2-3
V gene: TRBV27
CDR3 DNA: TGTGCCAGCAGTCTCAATACCGGGACTAGCGTTTATACATCAGATACGCAGTATTTT
CDR3 protein: CASSLNTGTSVYTSDTQYF

D gene: TRBD1
clone size: NA
J gene: TRBJ2-3
V gene: TRBV7-6
CDR3 DNA: TGTGCCAGCAGCCCGAGGAGGGGGACAGGGCGGGATACGCAGTATTTT
CDR3 protein: CASSPRRGTGRDTQYF

D gene: TRBD1
clone size: NA
J gene: TRBJ2-7
V gene: TRBV29-1
CDR3 DNA: TGCAGCGTTCGCGGACAGGGACTCTCCTACGAGCAGTACTTC
CDR3 protein: CSVRGQGLSYEQYF

D gene: NA
clone size: NA
J gene: TRBJ2-1
V gene: TRBV27
CDR3 DNA: TGTGCCAGCAGTTGGGGGACTGGCTACAATGAGCAGTTCTTC
CDR3 protein: CASSWGTGYNEQFF

D gene: TRBD2
clone size: NA
J gene: TRBJ2-5
V gene: TRBV18
CDR3 DNA: TGTGCCAGCTCACCCCGGACTAGCGGGAGAGGACAAGAGACCCAGTACTTC
CDR3 protein: CASSPRTSGRGQETQYF

D gene: TRBD2
clone size: once
J gene: TRBJ2-1
V gene: TRBV11-3
CDR3 DNA: TGTGCCAGCAGGGGCGGGAGTGGTGAGCAGTTCTTC
CDR3 protein: CASRGGSGEQFF

D gene: TRBD2
clone size: NA
J gene: TRBJ2-3
V gene: TRBV6-5
CDR3 DNA: TGTGCCAGCAGTTACTCGGGACTAGCGTCTGAAGGTCCGCAGTATTTT
CDR3 protein: CASSYSGLASEGPQYF

D gene: NA
clone size: NA
J gene: TRBJ2-7
V gene: TRBV18
CDR3 DNA: TGTGCCAGCTCACCCGAGTCGGTTCGAGGTAGCGAGCAGTACTTC
CDR3 protein: CASSPESVRGSEQYF

D gene: TRBD2
clone size: few
J gene: TRBJ2-1
V gene: TRBV7-9
CDR3 DNA: TGTGCCAGCACCCCTGGGGAGCGGGAGTTGGGTGAGCAGTTCTTC
CDR3 protein: CASTPGERELGEQFF

D gene: TRBD2
clone size: NA
J gene: TRBJ2-1
V gene: TRBV6-4
CDR3 DNA: TGTGCCAGCGCACTGACTAGCGGGAGCGTCGATGAGCAGTTCTTC
CDR3 protein: CASALTSGSVDEQFF

D gene: TRBD2
clone size: NA
J gene: TRBJ2-7
V gene: TRBV4-3
CDR3 DNA: TGCGCCAGCAGCCCCTTAGCGGGCAGCTCCTACGAGCAGTACTTC
CDR3 protein: CASSPLAGSSYEQYF

D gene: TRBD1
clone size: NA
J gene: TRBJ1-2
V gene: TRBV6-1
CDR3 DNA: TGTGCCAGCAGTCTGGACAGGGGGCATGATGGCTACACCTTC
CDR3 protein: CASSLDRGHDGYTF

D gene: NA
clone size: once
J gene: TRBJ1-1
V gene: TRBV12-5
CDR3 DNA: TGTGCTAGTGGTTCGGGGGGGCGGAACACTGAAGCTTTCTTT
CDR3 protein: CASGSGGRNTEAFF

D gene: NA
clone size: NA
J gene: TRBJ2-7
V gene: TRBV29-1
CDR3 DNA: TGCAGCGTTGATTCGGGCAGGGGACCCTACGAGCAGTACTTC
CDR3 protein: CSVDSGRGPYEQYF

D gene: NA
clone size: NA
J gene: TRBJ2-7
V gene: TRBV2
CDR3 DNA: TGTGCCAGCAGGGACAGCTACGAGCAGTACTTC
CDR3 protein: CASRDSYEQYF

D gene: NA
clone size: NA
J gene: TRBJ2-7
V gene: TRBV10-2
CDR3 DNA: TGCGCCAGCAGTCGTGACGGAGCCTACGAGCAGTACTTC
CDR3 protein: CASSRDGAYEQYF

D gene: TRBD2
clone size: NA
J gene: TRBJ2-7
V gene: TRBV7-2
CDR3 DNA: TGTGCCAGCAGCCCTAGCGGGAGCCCCTTTCCCTACGAGCAGTACTTC
CDR3 protein: CASSPSGSPFPYEQYF

D gene: NA
clone size: few
J gene: TRBJ2-3
V gene: TRBV7-2
CDR3 DNA: TGTGCCAGCAGCTTAGCTGCGCAAACAGATACGCAGTATTTT
CDR3 protein: CASSLAAQTDTQYF

D gene: NA
clone size: few
J gene: TRBJ2-3
V gene: TRBV19
CDR3 DNA: TGTGCCAGTAGTATAGGTCTTCGCACAGATACGCAGTATTTT
CDR3 protein: CASSIGLRTDTQYF

D gene: NA
clone size: NA
J gene: TRBJ2-5
V gene: TRBV20-1
CDR3 DNA: TGCAGTGTTCTAGAAGTAGAGACCCAGTACTTC
CDR3 protein: CSVLEVETQYF

D gene: TRBD1
clone size: NA
J gene: TRBJ1-3
V gene: TRBV27
CDR3 DNA: TGTGCCAGCAGCCCACAGGGGGCCGGTTCTGGAAACACCATATATTTT
CDR3 protein: CASSPQGAGSGNTIYF

D gene: NA
clone size: NA
J gene: TRBJ1-1
V gene: TRBV6-5
CDR3 DNA: TGTGCCAGCAGTTACGAGGTCGGTGGCACTGAAGCTTTCTTT
CDR3 protein: CASSYEVGGTEAFF

D gene: TRBD2
clone size: NA
J gene: TRBJ2-1
V gene: TRBV13
CDR3 DNA: TGTGCCAGCAGCTTAAGAGCGGGAGGTGGGTACAATGAGCAGTTCTTC
CDR3 protein: CASSLRAGGGYNEQFF

D gene: NA
clone size: NA
J gene: TRBJ1-5
V gene: TRBV15
CDR3 DNA: TGTGCCACCAGCCCGAGACAGGCGAACCTTCAGCCCCAGCATTTT
CDR3 protein: CATSPRQANLQPQHF

D gene: TRBD2
clone size: NA
J gene: TRBJ2-7
V gene: TRBV6-6
CDR3 DNA: TGTGCCAGCAGTTACTCGATGGGGAGGGGCCACGAGCAGTACTTC
CDR3 protein: CASSYSMGRGHEQYF

D gene: NA
clone size: NA
J gene: TRBJ2-7
V gene: TRBV4-1
CDR3 DNA: TGCGCCAGCAGCCAAGGGTTTTCCGGCCTCGGGGTCAACGAGCAGTACTTC
CDR3 protein: CASSQGFSGLGVNEQYF

D gene: TRBD2
clone size: NA
J gene: TRBJ2-7
V gene: TRBV9
CDR3 DNA: TGTGCCAGCAGCGCCGCGGGAGGACGTCCCTACGAGCAGTACTTC
CDR3 protein: CASSAAGGRPYEQYF

D gene: NA
clone size: NA
J gene: TRBJ1-5
V gene: TRBV5-1
CDR3 DNA: TGCGCCAGCAGCTTAGGACAGCTGGATCAGCCCCAGCATTTT
CDR3 protein: CASSLGQLDQPQHF

D gene: TRBD2
clone size: once
J gene: TRBJ2-3
V gene: TRBV9
CDR3 DNA: TGTGCCAGCAGCCCTAGCGGGAGTACGGATACGCAGTATTTT
CDR3 protein: CASSPSGSTDTQYF

D gene: TRBD2
clone size: NA
J gene: TRBJ2-2
V gene: TRBV2
CDR3 DNA: TGTGCCAGCAGTGGACGAGGCGGGAGAGGCACCGGGGAGCTGTTTTTT
CDR3 protein: CASSGRGGRGTGELFF

D gene: TRBD2
clone size: few
J gene: TRBJ2-3
V gene: TRBV6-4
CDR3 DNA: TGTGCCAGCAGTGGACTAGCGGGAGGCACAGATACGCAGTATTTT
CDR3 protein: CASSGLAGGTDTQYF

D gene: TRBD1
clone size: NA
J gene: TRBJ1-5
V gene: TRBV7-8
CDR3 DNA: TGTGCCAGCAGAGGGGGCGGAAATCAGCCCCAGCATTTT
CDR3 protein: CASRGGGNQPQHF

D gene: NA
clone size: NA
J gene: TRBJ1-2
V gene: TRBV6-1
CDR3 DNA: TGTGCCAGCAGCCAGGGTTTAAACTATGGCTACACCTTC
CDR3 protein: CASSQGLNYGYTF

D gene: NA
clone size: once
J gene: TRBJ2-5
V gene: TRBV4-1
CDR3 DNA: TGCGCCAGCAGCCAAGTTAATAAAGAGACCCAGTACTTC
CDR3 protein: CASSQVNKETQYF

D gene: NA
clone size: NA
J gene: TRBJ1-5
V gene: TRBV28
CDR3 DNA: TGTGCCACCGCTGAGGGAGGGGCCAATCAGCCCCAGCATTTT
CDR3 protein: CATAEGGANQPQHF

D gene: NA
clone size: NA
J gene: TRBJ2-2
V gene: TRBV19
CDR3 DNA: TGTGCCAGTAGTATAGGGAGAATGGGCACCGGGGAGCTGTTTTTT
CDR3 protein: CASSIGRMGTGELFF

D gene: TRBD1
clone size: NA
J gene: TRBJ1-1
V gene: TRBV7-8
CDR3 DNA: TGTGCCAGCAGCCCCGGACAGGGGGACACTGAAGCTTTCTTT
CDR3 protein: CASSPGQGDTEAFF

D gene: NA
clone size: once
J gene: TRBJ1-5
V gene: TRBV2
CDR3 DNA: TGTGCCAGCAGCGCAGGTCAGCCCCAGCATTTT
CDR3 protein: CASSAGQPQHF

D gene: NA
clone size: NA
J gene: TRBJ1-4
V gene: TRBV2
CDR3 DNA: TGTGCCAGCACCCCGGGACACACTAATGAAAAACTGTTTTTT
CDR3 protein: CASTPGHTNEKLFF

D gene: TRBD2
clone size: NA
J gene: TRBJ2-7
V gene: TRBV5-1
CDR3 DNA: TGCGCCAGCAGCCGAGGACTAGGGTTTGTCTACGAGCAGTACTTC
CDR3 protein: CASSRGLGFVYEQYF

D gene: TRBD1
clone size: NA
J gene: TRBJ2-2
V gene: TRBV10-3
CDR3 DNA: TGTGCCATCACCCCAGACAGGGGGCGGGACACCGGGGAGCTGTTTTTT
CDR3 protein: CAITPDRGRDTGELFF

D gene: NA
clone size: NA
J gene: TRBJ2-5
V gene: TRBV7-6
CDR3 DNA: TGTGCCAGCAGCTTCGGGGAGGGGGGAGAGACCCAGTACTTC
CDR3 protein: CASSFGEGGETQYF

D gene: TRBD1
clone size: NA
J gene: TRBJ1-4
V gene: TRBV4-3
CDR3 DNA: TGCGCCAGCAGCCAAGGATCTTACGGGACAGGGTTTGAAAAACTGTTTTTT
CDR3 protein: CASSQGSYGTGFEKLFF

D gene: NA
clone size: NA
J gene: TRBJ1-2
V gene: TRBV6-1
CDR3 DNA: TGTGCCAGCAGTGAACTGGTGGGGCGGGAAGGCTACACCTTC
CDR3 protein: CASSELVGREGYTF

D gene: TRBD2
clone size: NA
J gene: TRBJ2-4
V gene: TRBV7-9
CDR3 DNA: TGTGCCAGCAGCGCAGGGACTAGCGGAAACATTCAGTACTTC
CDR3 protein: CASSAGTSGNIQYF

D gene: TRBD1
clone size: few
J gene: TRBJ2-3
V gene: TRBV6-4
CDR3 DNA: TGTGCCAGCAGTGAAGGGCAGGGGGCAGATACGCAGTATTTT
CDR3 protein: CASSEGQGADTQYF

D gene: TRBD1
clone size: NA
J gene: TRBJ1-2
V gene: TRBV5-8
CDR3 DNA: TGTGCCAGCAGCTTGTCCGGACAGGTCCTCGATGGCTACACCTTC
CDR3 protein: CASSLSGQVLDGYTF

D gene: NA
clone size: NA
J gene: TRBJ1-4
V gene: TRBV6-1
CDR3 DNA: TGTGCCAGCACGTCAGCGGCAACTAATGAAAAACTGTTTTTT
CDR3 protein: CASTSAATNEKLFF